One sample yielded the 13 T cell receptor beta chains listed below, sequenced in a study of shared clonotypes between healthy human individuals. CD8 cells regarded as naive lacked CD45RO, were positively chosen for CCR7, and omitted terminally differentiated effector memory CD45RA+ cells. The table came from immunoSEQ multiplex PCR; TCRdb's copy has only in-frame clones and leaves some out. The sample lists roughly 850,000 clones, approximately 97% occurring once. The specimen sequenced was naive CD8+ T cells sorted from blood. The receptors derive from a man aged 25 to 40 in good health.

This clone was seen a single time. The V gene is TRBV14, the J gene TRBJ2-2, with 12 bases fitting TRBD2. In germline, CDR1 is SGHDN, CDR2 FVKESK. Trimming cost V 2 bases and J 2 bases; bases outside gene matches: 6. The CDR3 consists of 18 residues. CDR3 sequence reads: CASSQLTLAGGNTGELFF. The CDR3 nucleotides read TGTGCCAGCAGCCAACTGACACTAGCGGGAGGCAACACCGGGGAGCTGTTTTTT.

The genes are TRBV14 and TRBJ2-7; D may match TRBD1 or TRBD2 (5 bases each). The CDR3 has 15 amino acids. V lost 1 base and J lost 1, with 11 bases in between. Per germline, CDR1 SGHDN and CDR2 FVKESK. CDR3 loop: CASSQGAWGSYEQYF. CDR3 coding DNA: TGTGCCAGCAGCCAAGGAGCGTGGGGGTCCTACGAGCAGTACTTC.

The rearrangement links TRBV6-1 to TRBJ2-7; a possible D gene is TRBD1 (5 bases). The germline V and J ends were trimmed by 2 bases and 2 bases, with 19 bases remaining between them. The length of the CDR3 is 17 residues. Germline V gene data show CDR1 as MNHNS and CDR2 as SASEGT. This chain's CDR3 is CASSEWAGFSKTYEQYF. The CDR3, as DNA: TGTGCCAGCAGTGAATGGGCAGGGTTTTCGAAAACCTACGAGCAGTACTTC.

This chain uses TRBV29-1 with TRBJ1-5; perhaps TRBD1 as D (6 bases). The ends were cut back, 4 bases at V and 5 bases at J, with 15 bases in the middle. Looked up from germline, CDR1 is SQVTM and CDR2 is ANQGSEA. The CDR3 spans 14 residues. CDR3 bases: TGCAGCGTTGGGGGCCGAGGGGGAGATCAGCCCCAGCATTTT. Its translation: CSVGGRGGDQPQHF.

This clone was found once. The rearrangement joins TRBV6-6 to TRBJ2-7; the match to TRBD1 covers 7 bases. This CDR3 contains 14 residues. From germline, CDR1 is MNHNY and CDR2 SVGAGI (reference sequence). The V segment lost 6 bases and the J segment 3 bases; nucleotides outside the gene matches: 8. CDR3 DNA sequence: TGTGCCAGCAGCCCCCGTTGGACAGGCTACGAGCAGTACTTC. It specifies CASSPRWTGYEQYF.

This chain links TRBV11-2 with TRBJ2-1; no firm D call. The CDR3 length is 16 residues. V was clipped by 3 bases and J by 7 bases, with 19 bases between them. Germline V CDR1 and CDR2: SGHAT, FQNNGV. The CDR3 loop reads CASSFTLRDLRNEQFF. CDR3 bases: TGTGCCAGCAGCTTTACCCTTAGAGATTTGCGGAATGAGCAGTTCTTC.

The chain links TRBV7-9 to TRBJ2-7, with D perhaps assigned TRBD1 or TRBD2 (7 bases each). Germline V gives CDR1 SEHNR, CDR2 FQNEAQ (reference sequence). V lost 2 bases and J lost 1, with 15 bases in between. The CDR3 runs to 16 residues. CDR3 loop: CASSLRAGGESYEQYF. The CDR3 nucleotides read TGTGCCAGCAGCTTAAGGGCAGGGGGGGAGTCCTACGAGCAGTACTTC.

Here the CDR3 reads CASRPGTPNTEAFF. DNA of the CDR3: TGCGCCAGCAGGCCCGGGACACCTAACACTGAAGCTTTCTTT. The chain carries TRBV5-1 and TRBJ1-1, with D possibly matching TRBD1 (6 bases). This CDR3 contains 14 residues. V was shortened by 5 bases and J by 2 bases, with 13 bases between the two germline ends. Germline V lookup: CDR1 SGHRS, CDR2 YFSETQ.

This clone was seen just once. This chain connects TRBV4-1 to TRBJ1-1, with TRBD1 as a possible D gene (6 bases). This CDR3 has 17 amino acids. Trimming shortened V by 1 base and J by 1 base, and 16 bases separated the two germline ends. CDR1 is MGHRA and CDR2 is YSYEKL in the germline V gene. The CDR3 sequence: CASSQGPGTQTNTEAFF. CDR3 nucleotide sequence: TGCGCCAGCAGCCAAGGCCCCGGGACACAAACGAACACTGAAGCTTTCTTT.

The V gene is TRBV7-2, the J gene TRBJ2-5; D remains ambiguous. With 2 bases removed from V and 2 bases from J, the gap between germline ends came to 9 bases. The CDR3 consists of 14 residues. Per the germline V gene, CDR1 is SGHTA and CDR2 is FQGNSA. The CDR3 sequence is CASSLILGQETQYF. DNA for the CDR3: TGTGCCAGCAGCTTAATATTGGGGCAAGAGACCCAGTACTTC. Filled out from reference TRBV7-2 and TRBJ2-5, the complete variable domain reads GAGVSQSPSNKVTEKGKDVELRCDPISGHTALYWYRQSLGQGLEFLIYFQGNSAPDKSGLPSDRFSAERTGGSVSTLTIQRTQQEDSAVYLCASSLILGQETQYFGPGTRLLVL.

The CDR3 reads CASSATGSPNYGYTF. The DNA of the CDR3 is TGTGCCAGCAGCGCTACTGGGTCCCCGAACTATGGCTACACCTTC. The chain links TRBV5-4 to TRBJ1-2; no definite D call. Germline loops: CDR1 SGHNT, CDR2 YYREEE (reference sequence). This CDR3 has 15 amino acids. V lost 4 bases to trimming and J lost 2 bases, with 15 bases between them. The whole variable domain, filled in from reference TRBV5-4 and TRBJ1-2, reads ETGVTQSPTHLIKTRGQQVTLRCSSQSGHNTVSWYQQALGQGPQFIFQYYREEENGRGNFPPRFSGLQFPNYSSELNVNALELDDSALYLCASSATGSPNYGYTFGSGTRLTVV.

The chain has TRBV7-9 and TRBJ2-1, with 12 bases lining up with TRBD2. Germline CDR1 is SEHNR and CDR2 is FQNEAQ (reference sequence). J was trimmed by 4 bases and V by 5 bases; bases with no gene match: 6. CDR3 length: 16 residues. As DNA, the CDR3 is TGTGCCAGCAGCCTACGGACTAGCGGGATATACAATGAGCAGTTCTTC. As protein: CASSLRTSGIYNEQFF.

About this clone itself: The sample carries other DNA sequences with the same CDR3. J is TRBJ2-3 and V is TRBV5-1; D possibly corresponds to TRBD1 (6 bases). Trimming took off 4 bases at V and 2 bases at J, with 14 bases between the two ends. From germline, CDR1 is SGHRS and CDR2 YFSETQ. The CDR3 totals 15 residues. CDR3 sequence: CASSARTDYTDTQYF. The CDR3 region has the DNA TGCGCCAGCAGCGCCAGGACAGATTACACAGATACGCAGTATTTT.